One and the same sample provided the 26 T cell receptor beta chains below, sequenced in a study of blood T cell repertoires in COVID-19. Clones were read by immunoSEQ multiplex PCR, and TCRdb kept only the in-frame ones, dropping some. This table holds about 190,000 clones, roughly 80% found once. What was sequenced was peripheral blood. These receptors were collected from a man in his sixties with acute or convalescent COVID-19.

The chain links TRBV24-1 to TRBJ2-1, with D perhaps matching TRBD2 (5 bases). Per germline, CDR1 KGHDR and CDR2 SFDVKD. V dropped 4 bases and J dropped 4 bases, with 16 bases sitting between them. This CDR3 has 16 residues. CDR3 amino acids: CATSDRPRGGYNEQFF. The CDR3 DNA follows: TGTGCCACCAGTGACCGGCCTCGAGGCGGGTACAATGAGCAGTTCTTC.

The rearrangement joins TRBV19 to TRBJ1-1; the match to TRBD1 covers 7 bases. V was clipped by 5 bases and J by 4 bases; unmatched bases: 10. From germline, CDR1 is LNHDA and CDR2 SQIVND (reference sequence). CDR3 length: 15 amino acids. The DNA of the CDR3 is TGTGCCAGTAGTTCCTACAGGGGTAAGGCCACTGAAGCTTTCTTT. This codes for CASSSYRGKATEAFF.

CDR3 protein: CASSPLVGGGWNVVTEAFF. CDR3 bases: TGTGCCAGCAGCCCCCTCGTTGGTGGGGGGTGGAACGTCGTTACTGAAGCTTTCTTT. The rearrangement uses TRBV5-6 and TRBJ1-1; tentatively, D is TRBD1 (5 bases). This CDR3 has 19 residues. CDR1 and CDR2 (germline): SGHDT, YYEEEE. V gave up 4 bases and J gave up 5 bases, with 30 bases separating them.

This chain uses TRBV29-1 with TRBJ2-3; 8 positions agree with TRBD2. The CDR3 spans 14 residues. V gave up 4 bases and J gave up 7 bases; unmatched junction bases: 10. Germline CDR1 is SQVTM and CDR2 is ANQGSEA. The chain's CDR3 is CSVVPRGAQNTQYF. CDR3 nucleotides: TGCAGCGTTGTCCCGCGGGGGGCACAGAATACGCAGTATTTT.

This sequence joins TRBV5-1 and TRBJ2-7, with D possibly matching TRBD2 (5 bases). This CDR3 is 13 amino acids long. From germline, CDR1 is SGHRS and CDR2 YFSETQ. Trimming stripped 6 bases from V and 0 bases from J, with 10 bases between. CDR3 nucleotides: TGCGCCAGCACTCATAGCGACTCCTACGAGCAGTACTTC. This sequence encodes CASTHSDSYEQYF.

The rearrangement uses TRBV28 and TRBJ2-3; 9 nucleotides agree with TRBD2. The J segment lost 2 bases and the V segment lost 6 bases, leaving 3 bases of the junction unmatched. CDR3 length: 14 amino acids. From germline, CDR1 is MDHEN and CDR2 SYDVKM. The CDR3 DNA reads TGTGCCAGCAGCATAGCGGGAGCCACAGATACGCAGTATTTT. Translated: CASSIAGATDTQYF. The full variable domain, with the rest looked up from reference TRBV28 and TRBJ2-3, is DVKVTQSSRYLVKRTGEKVFLECVQDMDHENMFWYRQDPGLGLRLIYFSYDVKMKEKGDIPEGYSVSREKKERFSLILESASTNQTSMYLCASSIAGATDTQYFGPGTRLTVL.

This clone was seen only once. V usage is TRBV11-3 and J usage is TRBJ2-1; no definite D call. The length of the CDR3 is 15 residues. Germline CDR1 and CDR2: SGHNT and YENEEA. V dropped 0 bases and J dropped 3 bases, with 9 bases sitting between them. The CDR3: CASSLDSSGYNEQFF. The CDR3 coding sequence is TGTGCCAGCAGCTTAGATAGTTCAGGCTACAATGAGCAGTTCTTC.

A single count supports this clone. The CDR3 bases are TGTGCCAGCAAGAACGGGGGCACAGATACGCAGTATTTT. This encodes CASKNGGTDTQYF. This chain connects TRBV2 to TRBJ2-3; possible D gene TRBD2, 5 bases. The CDR3 consists of 13 residues. CDR1 SNHLY and CDR2 FYNNEI come from the germline V gene. Trimming took off 7 bases at V and 1 base at J, with 9 bases between the two ends.

The CDR3 loop reads CAISEQGGSTDTQYF. The DNA of the CDR3 is TGTGCCATCAGTGAACAGGGGGGTTCCACAGATACGCAGTATTTT. The genes are TRBV10-3 and TRBJ2-3, with TRBD1 identical over 8 bases. Germline CDR1 ENHRY, CDR2 SYGVKD. Trimming at V came to 3 bases and at J to 2 bases, leaving 4 bases not matched to a gene. This CDR3 contains 15 residues.

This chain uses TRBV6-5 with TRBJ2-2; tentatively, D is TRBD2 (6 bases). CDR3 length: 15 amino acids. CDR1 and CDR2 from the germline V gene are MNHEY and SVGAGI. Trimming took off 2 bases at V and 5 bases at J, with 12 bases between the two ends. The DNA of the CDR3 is TGTGCCAGCAGTTACAGTTGGGGGGTTACCGGGGAGCTGTTTTTT. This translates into CASSYSWGVTGELFF.

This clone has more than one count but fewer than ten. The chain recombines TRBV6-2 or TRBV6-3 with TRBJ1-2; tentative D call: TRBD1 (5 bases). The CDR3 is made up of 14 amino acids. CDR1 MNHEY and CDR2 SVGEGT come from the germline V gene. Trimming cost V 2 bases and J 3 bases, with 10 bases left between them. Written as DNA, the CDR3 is TGTGCCAGCAGTTACGTCGGCAGGGACTATGGCTACACCTTC. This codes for CASSYVGRDYGYTF.

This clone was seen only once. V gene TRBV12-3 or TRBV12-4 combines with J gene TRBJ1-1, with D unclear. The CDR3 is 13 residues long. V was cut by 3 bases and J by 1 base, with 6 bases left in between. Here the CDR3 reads CASSFGWNTEAFF. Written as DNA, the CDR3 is TGTGCCAGCAGTTTCGGGTGGAACACTGAAGCTTTCTTT.

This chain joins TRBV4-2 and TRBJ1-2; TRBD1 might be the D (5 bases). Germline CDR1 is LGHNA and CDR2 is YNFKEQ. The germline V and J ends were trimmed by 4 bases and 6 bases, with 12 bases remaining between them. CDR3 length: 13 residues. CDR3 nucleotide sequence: TGTGCCAGCAGCCCGCAGGACATCGATGGCTACACCTTC. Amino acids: CASSPQDIDGYTF.

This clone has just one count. CDR3 DNA: TGCGCCAGCAGCCAGGAGAGGACAGCCAACACTGAAGCTTTCTTT. It translates to CASSQERTANTEAFF. V is TRBV4-3 and J is TRBJ1-1; D perhaps matches TRBD1 (6 bases). The germline gives CDR1 LGHNA, CDR2 YSLEER. V lost 3 bases to trimming and J lost 2 bases, with 13 bases between them. The CDR3 has 15 amino acids.

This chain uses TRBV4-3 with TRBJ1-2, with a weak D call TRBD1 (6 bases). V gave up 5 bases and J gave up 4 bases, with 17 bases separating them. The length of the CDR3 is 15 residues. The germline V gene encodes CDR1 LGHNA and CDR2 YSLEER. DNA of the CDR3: TGCGCCAGCAGCTCGCAGACAGGTGATACCTATGGCTACACCTTC. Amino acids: CASSSQTGDTYGYTF.

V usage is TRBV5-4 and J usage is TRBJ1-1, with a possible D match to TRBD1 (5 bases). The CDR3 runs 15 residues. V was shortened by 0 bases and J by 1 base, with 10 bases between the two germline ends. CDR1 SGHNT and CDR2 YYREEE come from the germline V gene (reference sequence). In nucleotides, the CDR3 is TGTGCCAGCAGCTTGGAGGGCAGGGCGAACACTGAAGCTTTCTTT. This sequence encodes CASSLEGRANTEAFF.

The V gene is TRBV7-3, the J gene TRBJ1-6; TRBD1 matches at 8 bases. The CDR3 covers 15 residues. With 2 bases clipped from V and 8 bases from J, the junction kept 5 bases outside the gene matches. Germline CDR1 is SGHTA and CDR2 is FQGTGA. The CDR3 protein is CASSLGQGWDSPLHF. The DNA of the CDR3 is TGTGCCAGCAGCTTAGGACAGGGTTGGGATTCACCCCTCCACTTT.

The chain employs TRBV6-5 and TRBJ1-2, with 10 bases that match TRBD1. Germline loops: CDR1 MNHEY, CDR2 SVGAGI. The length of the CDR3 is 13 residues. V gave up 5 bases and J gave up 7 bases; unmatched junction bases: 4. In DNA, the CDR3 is TGTGCCAGCAGTAAGGGACAGGGGAGTGGCTACACCTTC. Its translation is CASSKGQGSGYTF.

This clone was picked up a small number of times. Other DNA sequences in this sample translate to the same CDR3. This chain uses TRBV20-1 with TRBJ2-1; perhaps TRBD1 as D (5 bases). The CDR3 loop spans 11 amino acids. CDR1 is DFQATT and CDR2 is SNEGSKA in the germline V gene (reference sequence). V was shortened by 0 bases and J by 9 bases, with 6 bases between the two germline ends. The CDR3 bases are TGCAGTGCTAGAGACAGGGTTGAGCAGTTCTTC. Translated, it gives CSARDRVEQFF.

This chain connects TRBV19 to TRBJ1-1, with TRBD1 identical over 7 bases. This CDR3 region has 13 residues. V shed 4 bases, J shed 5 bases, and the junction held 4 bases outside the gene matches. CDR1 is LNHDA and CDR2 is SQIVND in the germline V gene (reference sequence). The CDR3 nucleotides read TGTGCCAGTAGTACAGGACAGGCAACTGAAGCTTTCTTT. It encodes CASSTGQATEAFF. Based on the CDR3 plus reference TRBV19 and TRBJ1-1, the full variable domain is DGGITQSPKYLFRKEGQNVTLSCEQNLNHDAMYWYRQDPGQGLRLIYYSQIVNDFQKGDIAEGYSVSREKKESFPLTVTSAQKNPTAFYLCASSTGQATEAFFGQGTRLTVV.

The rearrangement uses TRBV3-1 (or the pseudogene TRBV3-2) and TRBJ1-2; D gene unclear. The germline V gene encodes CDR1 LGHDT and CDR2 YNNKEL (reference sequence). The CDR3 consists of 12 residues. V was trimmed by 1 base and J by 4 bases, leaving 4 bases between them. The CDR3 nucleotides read TGTGCCAGCAGCCAAGGCGTCTATGGCTACACCTTC. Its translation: CASSQGVYGYTF.

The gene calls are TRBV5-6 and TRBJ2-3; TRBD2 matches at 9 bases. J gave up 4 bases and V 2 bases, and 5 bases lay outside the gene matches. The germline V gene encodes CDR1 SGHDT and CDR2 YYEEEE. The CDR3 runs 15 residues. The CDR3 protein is CASSLPGLAADTQYF. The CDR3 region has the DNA TGTGCCAGCAGCTTACCGGGACTAGCAGCAGATACGCAGTATTTT.

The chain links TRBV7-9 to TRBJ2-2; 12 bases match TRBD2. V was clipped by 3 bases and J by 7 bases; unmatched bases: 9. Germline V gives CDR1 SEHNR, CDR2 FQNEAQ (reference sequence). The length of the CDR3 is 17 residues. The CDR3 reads CASSLVATSGGNGELFF. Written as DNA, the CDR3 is TGTGCCAGCAGCTTGGTCGCCACTAGCGGGGGGAACGGGGAGCTGTTTTTT. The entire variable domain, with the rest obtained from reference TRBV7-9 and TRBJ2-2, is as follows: DTGVSQNPRHKITKRGQNVTFRCDPISEHNRLYWYRQTLGQGPEFLTYFQNEAQLEKSRLLSDRFSAERPKGSFSTLEIQRTEQGDSAMYLCASSLVATSGGNGELFFGEGSRLTVL.

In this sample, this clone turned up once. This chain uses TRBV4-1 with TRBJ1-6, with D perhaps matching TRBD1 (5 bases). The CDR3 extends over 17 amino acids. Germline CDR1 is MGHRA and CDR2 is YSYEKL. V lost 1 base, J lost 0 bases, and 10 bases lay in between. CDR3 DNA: TGCGCCAGCAGCCAAGGCGCAGGGTTCTCCTATAATTCACCCCTCCACTTT. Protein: CASSQGAGFSYNSPLHF.

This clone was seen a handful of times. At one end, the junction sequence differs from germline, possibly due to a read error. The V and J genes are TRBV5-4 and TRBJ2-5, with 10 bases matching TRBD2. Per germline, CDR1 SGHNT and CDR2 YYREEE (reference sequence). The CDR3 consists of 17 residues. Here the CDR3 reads CASSLRSTTSGYSAQYF. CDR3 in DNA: TGTGCCAGCAGCTTGCGATCAACGACTAGCGGGTATTCCGCCCAATACTTC.

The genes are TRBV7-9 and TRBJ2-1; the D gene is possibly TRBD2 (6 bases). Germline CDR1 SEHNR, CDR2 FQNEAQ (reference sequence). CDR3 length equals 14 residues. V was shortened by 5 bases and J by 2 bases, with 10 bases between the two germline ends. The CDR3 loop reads CASSREITYNEQFF. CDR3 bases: TGTGCCAGCAGCCGGGAGATTACCTACAATGAGCAGTTCTTC.